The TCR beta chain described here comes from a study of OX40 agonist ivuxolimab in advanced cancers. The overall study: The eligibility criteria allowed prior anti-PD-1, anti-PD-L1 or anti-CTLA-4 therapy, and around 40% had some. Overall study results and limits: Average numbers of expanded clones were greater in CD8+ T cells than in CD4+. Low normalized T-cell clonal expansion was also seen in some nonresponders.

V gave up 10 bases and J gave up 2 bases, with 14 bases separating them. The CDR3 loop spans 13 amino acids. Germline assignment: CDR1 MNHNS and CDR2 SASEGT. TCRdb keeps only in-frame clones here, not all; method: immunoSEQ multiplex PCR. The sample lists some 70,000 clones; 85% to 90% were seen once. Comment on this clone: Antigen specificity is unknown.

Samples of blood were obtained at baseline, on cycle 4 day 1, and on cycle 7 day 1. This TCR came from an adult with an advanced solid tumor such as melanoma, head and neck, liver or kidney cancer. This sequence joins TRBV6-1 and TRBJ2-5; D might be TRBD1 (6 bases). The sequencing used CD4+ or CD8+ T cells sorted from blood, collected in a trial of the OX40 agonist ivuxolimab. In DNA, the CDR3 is TGTGCCACCAACAGGGCCAATCAAGAGACCCAGTACTTC. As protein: CATNRANQETQYF.